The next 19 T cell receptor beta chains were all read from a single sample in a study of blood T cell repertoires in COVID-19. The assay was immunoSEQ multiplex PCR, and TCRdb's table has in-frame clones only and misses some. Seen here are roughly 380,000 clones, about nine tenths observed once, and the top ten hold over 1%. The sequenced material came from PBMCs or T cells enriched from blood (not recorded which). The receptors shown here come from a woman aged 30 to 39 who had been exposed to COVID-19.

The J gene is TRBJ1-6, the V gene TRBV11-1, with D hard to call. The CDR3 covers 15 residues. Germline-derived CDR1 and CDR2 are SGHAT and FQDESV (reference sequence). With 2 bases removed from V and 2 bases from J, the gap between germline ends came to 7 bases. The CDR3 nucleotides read TGTGCCAGCAGCTTAACGGAGCCCTATAATTCACCCCTCCACTTT. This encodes CASSLTEPYNSPLHF.

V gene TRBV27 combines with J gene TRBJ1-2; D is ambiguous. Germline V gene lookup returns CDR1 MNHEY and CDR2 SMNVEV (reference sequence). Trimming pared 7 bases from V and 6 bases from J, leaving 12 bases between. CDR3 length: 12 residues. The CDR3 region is CASMSPGDGYTF. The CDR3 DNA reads TGTGCCAGCATGTCTCCCGGGGATGGCTACACCTTC.

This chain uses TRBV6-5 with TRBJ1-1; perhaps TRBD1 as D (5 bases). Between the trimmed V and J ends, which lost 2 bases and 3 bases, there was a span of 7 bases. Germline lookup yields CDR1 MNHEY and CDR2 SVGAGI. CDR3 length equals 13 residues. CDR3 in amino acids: CASSYGDYTEAFF. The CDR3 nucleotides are TGTGCCAGCAGTTACGGGGACTACACTGAAGCTTTCTTT.

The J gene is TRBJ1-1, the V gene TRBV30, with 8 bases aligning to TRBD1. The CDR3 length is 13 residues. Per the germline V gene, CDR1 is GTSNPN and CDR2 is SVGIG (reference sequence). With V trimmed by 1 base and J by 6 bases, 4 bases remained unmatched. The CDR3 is CAWSAQGAAEAFF. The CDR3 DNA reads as TGTGCCTGGAGTGCTCAGGGGGCTGCTGAAGCTTTCTTT.

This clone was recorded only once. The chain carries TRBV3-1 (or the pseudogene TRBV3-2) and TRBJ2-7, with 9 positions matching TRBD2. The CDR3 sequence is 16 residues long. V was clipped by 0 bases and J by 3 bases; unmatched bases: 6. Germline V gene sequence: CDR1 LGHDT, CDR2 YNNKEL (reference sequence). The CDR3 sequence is CASSQDGPSGVYEQYF. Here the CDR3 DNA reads TGTGCCAGCAGCCAAGATGGTCCTAGCGGGGTCTACGAGCAGTACTTC.

This CDR3 reads CASSLAAGQGYGYTF. The CDR3 coding sequence is TGTGCCAGCAGCTTGGCGGCAGGACAGGGCTATGGCTACACCTTC. V and J are TRBV5-6 and TRBJ1-2; 8 bases agree with TRBD1. Germline trimming cut 0 bases from V and 4 bases from J; bases unmatched to any gene: 5. The CDR3 contains 15 residues. Germline assignment: CDR1 SGHDT and CDR2 YYEEEE. The variable domain in full, completed from reference TRBV5-6 and TRBJ1-2, reads DAGVTQSPTHLIKTRGQQVTLRCSPKSGHDTVSWYQQALGQGPQFIFQYYEEEERQRGNFPDRFSGHQFPNYSSELNVNALLLGDSALYLCASSLAAGQGYGYTFGSGTRLTVV.

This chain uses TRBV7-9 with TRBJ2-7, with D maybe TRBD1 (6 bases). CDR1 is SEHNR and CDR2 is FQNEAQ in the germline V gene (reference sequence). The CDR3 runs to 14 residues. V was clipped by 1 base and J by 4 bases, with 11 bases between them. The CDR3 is CASSLVEGGYEQYF. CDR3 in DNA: TGTGCCAGCAGCTTAGTCGAAGGGGGATACGAGCAGTACTTC.

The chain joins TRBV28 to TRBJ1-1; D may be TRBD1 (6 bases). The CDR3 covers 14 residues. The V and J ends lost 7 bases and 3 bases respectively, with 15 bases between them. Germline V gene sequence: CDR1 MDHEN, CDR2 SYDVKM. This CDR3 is CASTDGGLDTEAFF. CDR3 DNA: TGTGCCAGCACCGACGGGGGGCTAGACACTGAAGCTTTCTTT.

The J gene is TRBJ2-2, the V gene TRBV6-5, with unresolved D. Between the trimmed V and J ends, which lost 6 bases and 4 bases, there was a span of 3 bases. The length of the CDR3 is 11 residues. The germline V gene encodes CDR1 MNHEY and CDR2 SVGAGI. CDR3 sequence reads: CASSFTGELFF. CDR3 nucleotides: TGTGCCAGCAGCTTCACCGGGGAGCTGTTTTTT.

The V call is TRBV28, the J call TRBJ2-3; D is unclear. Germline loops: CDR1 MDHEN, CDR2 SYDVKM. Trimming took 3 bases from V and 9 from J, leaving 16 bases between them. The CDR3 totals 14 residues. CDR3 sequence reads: CASSFGPLLVTQYF. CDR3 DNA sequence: TGTGCCAGCAGTTTTGGGCCGCTTTTAGTGACGCAGTATTTT.

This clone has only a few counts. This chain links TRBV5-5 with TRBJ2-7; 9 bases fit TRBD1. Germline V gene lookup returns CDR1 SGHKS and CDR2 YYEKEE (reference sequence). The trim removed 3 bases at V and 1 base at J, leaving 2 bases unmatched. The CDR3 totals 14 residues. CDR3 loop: CASSSGQGSYEQYF. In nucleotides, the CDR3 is TGTGCCAGCAGCTCTGGACAGGGGTCCTACGAGCAGTACTTC.

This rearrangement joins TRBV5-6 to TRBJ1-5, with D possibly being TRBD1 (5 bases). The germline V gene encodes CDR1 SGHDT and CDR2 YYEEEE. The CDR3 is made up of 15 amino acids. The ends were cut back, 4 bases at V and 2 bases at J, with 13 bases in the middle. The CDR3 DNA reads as TGTGCCAGCAGCCCCGGGTGGGGGGGCAATCAGCCCCAGCATTTT. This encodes CASSPGWGGNQPQHF. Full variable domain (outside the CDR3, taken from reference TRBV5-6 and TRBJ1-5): DAGVTQSPTHLIKTRGQQVTLRCSPKSGHDTVSWYQQALGQGPQFIFQYYEEEERQRGNFPDRFSGHQFPNYSSELNVNALLLGDSALYLCASSPGWGGNQPQHFGDGTRLSIL.

CDR3 protein: CAIGRSSGIYNEQFF. The CDR3 bases are TGTGCCATCGGTAGATCTTCGGGGATCTACAATGAGCAGTTCTTC. V is TRBV10-3 and J is TRBJ2-1, with TRBD2 as a possible D gene (5 bases). The germline V and J ends were trimmed by 8 bases and 3 bases, with 17 bases remaining between them. Looked up from germline, CDR1 is ENHRY and CDR2 is SYGVKD. The CDR3 runs to 15 residues.

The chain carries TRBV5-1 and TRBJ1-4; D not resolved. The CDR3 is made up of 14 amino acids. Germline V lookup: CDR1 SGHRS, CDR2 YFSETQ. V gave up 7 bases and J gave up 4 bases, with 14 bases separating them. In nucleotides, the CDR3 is TGCGCCAGCCACGCGGAGGGAATTAATGAAAAACTGTTTTTT. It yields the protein CASHAEGINEKLFF.

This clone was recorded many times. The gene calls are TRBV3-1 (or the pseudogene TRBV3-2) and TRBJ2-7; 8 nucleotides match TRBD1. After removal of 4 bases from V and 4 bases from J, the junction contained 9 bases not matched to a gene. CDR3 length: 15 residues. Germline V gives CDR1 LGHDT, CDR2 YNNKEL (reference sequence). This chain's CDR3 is CASSPRNRGEYEQYF. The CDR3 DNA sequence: TGTGCCAGCAGCCCGCGGAACAGGGGGGAGTACGAGCAGTACTTC.

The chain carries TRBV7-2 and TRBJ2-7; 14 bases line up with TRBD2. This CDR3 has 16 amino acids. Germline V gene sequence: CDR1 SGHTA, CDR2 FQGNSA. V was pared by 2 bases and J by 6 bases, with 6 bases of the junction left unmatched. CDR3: CASSLTAGLAGGEQYF. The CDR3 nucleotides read TGTGCCAGCAGCTTAACGGCCGGACTAGCGGGAGGCGAGCAGTACTTC.

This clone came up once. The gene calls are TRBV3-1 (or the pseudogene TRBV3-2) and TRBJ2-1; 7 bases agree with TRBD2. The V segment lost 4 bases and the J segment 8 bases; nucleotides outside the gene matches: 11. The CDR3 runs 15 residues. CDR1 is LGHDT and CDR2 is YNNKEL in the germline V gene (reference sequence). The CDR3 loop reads CASSPLGLAVDEQFF. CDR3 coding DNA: TGTGCCAGCAGCCCTCTGGGGCTAGCGGTCGATGAGCAGTTCTTC.

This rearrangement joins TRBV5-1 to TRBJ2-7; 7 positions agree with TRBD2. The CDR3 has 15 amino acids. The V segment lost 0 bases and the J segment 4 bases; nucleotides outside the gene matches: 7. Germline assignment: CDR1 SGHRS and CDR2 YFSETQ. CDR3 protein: CASSLVSGTEYEQYF. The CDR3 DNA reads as TGCGCCAGCAGCTTGGTCAGCGGGACCGAGTACGAGCAGTACTTC.

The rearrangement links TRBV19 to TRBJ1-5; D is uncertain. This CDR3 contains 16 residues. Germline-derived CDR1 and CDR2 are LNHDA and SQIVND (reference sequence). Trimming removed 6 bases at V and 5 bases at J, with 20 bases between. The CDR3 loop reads CASSIERADLHQPQHF. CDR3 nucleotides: TGTGCCAGTAGCATCGAGCGTGCGGATTTACATCAGCCCCAGCATTTT.